Listed below are T cell receptor beta chains from one sample, sequenced in a study of T-cell reconstitution after alpha-beta-depleted transplantation in children. TCRdb recomputed calls from the PCR reads with MiXCR, one row per CDR3 protein. The table records 90,000 to 130,000 distinct CDR3 sequences, approximately 10% of them present only once. The material sequenced was PBMCs from the stem cell graft donor, taken from the stem cell graft. These receptors originate from a human donor who donated a stem cell graft to a child with acute lymphoblastic leukemia. Both conserved end residues are part of each CDR3. A D gene is named only where the DNA matches it firmly. For some rows the clone size is stated as once, few or many, or as a class when expanded; others skip it.

clone_size	v_call	cdr3_length	j_call	d_call	cdr3_aa	cdr3_nt
many	TRBV10-3	15	TRBJ2-2	NA	CAISWGVTNTGELFF	TGTGCCATCAGTTGGGGGGTAACGAACACCGGGGAGCTGTTTTTT
many	TRBV28	20	TRBJ2-3	TRBD2	CASSFSGLAGGPVGTDTQYF	TGTGCCAGCAGTTTCTCGGGACTAGCGGGAGGGCCCGTCGGCACAGATACGCAGTATTTT
many	TRBV7-9	15	TRBJ1-4	NA	CASSAQGQRVEKLFF	TGTGCCAGCAGCGCACAGGGCCAAAGGGTTGAAAAACTGTTTTTT
many	TRBV7-2	15	TRBJ2-5	NA	CASSSILGQRETQYF	TGTGCCAGCAGCTCCATACTCGGACAGAGAGAGACCCAGTACTTC
many	TRBV6-2/TRBV6-3	14	TRBJ2-7	TRBD1	CASRIDRAPYEQYF	TGTGCCAGCAGAATAGACAGGGCACCCTACGAGCAGTACTTC
many	TRBV9	17	TRBJ2-5	TRBD2	CASSVGRGGGAIETQYF	TGTGCCAGCAGCGTAGGTCGGGGCGGGGGGGCCATCGAGACCCAGTACTTC
NA	TRBV12-3/TRBV12-4	14	TRBJ2-3	NA	CASFGYDSTDTQYF	TGTGCCAGTTTTGGCTATGATAGCACAGATACGCAGTATTTT
many	TRBV7-2	16	TRBJ1-1	NA	CASSSPIYGPNTEAFF	TGTGCCAGCAGCTCCCCCATCTATGGGCCGAACACTGAAGCTTTCTTT
many	TRBV20-1	14	TRBJ1-6	TRBD1	CRALETGYNSPLHF	TGCAGAGCCTTGGAGACAGGGTATAATTCACCCCTCCACTTT
many	TRBV5-1	16	TRBJ2-2	NA	CASSLTGRSNTGELFF	TGCGCCAGCAGCTTAACAGGACGGTCGAACACCGGGGAGCTGTTTTTT
many	TRBV5-5	16	TRBJ2-2	TRBD1	CASSQGQGINTGELFF	TGTGCCAGCAGCCAGGGACAGGGTATTAACACCGGGGAGCTGTTTTTT
many	TRBV9	13	TRBJ2-3	NA	CASSVTSTDTQYF	TGTGCCAGCAGCGTAACTAGCACAGATACGCAGTATTTT
many	TRBV3-1	21	TRBJ2-1	TRBD2	CASSQDPPGLAAPRGYNEQFF	TGTGCCAGCAGCCAAGATCCACCGGGACTAGCGGCCCCTCGAGGATACAATGAGCAGTTCTTC
many	TRBV5-1	17	TRBJ1-1	NA	CASSLARGFVVNTEAFF	TGCGCCAGCAGCTTGGCCAGGGGTTTTGTGGTGAACACTGAAGCTTTCTTT
many	TRBV6-5	16	TRBJ2-1	TRBD2	CASSYFGTSGRNEQFF	TGTGCCAGCAGTTACTTCGGGACTAGCGGGAGAAATGAGCAGTTCTTC
many	TRBV12-3/TRBV12-4	16	TRBJ2-7	NA	CASSRTGGFMAYEQYF	TGTGCCAGCAGCCGCACTGGGGGTTTTATGGCTTACGAGCAGTACTTC
many	TRBV6-5	15	TRBJ1-2	NA	CASSYSSRGVDGYTF	TGTGCCAGCAGTTACTCGAGTCGCGGAGTCGATGGCTACACCTTC
many	TRBV5-6	17	TRBJ2-1	TRBD1	CASSGRTGGLGPNEQFF	TGTGCCAGCAGCGGAAGGACAGGGGGCTTGGGGCCGAATGAGCAGTTCTTC
few	TRBV18	14	TRBJ1-1	NA	CASSSEGGVDEAFF	TGTGCCAGCTCATCGGAGGGGGGTGTGGATGAAGCTTTCTTT
once	TRBV20-1	15	TRBJ2-1	TRBD2	CSARVSAGGRNEQFF	TGCAGTGCTAGAGTCTCAGCGGGAGGGAGGAATGAGCAGTTCTTC
many	TRBV4-3	19	TRBJ1-3	NA	CASSPALRKNWTDRNTIYF	TGCGCCAGCAGCCCCGCCTTGCGGAAAAATTGGACAGACCGAAACACCATATATTTT
many	TRBV27	14	TRBJ2-3	NA	CASSPQGYTDTQYF	TGTGCCAGCAGTCCCCAGGGGTATACAGATACGCAGTATTTT
many	TRBV11-2	14	TRBJ2-5	NA	CASSFQGIRETQYF	TGTGCCAGCAGCTTCCAGGGGATTAGGGAGACCCAGTACTTC
many	TRBV18	13	TRBJ2-7	NA	CASSPGRAGEQYF	TGTGCCAGCTCACCCGGCAGGGCAGGCGAGCAGTACTTC
many	TRBV29-1	14	TRBJ1-1	TRBD1	CSVGTGVGRTEAFF	TGCAGCGTGGGGACAGGGGTTGGGAGAACTGAAGCTTTCTTT
medium-sized	TRBV5-1	13	TRBJ2-1	NA	CASSFSSKDEQFF	TGCGCCAGCAGCTTCTCCTCTAAGGATGAGCAGTTCTTC
many	TRBV29-1	14	TRBJ2-5	TRBD2	CSVVRGGSDGTQYF	TGCAGCGTTGTGAGGGGCGGGAGTGACGGGACCCAGTACTTC
many	TRBV24-1	16	TRBJ2-2	TRBD2	CATSDQSGTRPGELFF	TGTGCCACCAGTGATCAATCCGGGACTAGACCCGGGGAGCTGTTTTTT